The rows below give T cell receptor beta chains drawn from one sample of a study of blood T cell repertoires in COVID-19. Data came from immunoSEQ multiplex PCR; TCRdb stores just in-frame clones and leaves some out. The table includes 140,000 to 150,000 clones, around 87% detected once. The sample was PBMCs or T cells enriched from blood (not recorded which). The origin of the receptors is a man aged 60 to 75 who had recovered from COVID-19. Both conserved end residues are part of each CDR3.

TRBV5-4	TRBJ1-1	CASSRGQELAFF
TRBV27	TRBJ2-3	CASSPLSGTGEDTQYF
TRBV4-1	TRBJ2-3	CASSERLAGNTDTQYF
TRBV19	TRBJ1-5	CASETGTGINQPQHF
TRBV18	TRBJ1-1	CASSRGQATEGTEAFF
TRBV27	TRBJ2-7	CASSLWRGGEQYF
TRBV5-8	TRBJ1-5	CASSLRQGRNQPQHF
TRBV2	TRBJ2-5	CASKNRGRGETQYF
TRBV9	TRBJ1-1	CASSSGLMNTEAFF
TRBV5-4	TRBJ1-1	CASSHAGRSTEAFF
TRBV27	TRBJ2-5	CASSLGGKQETQYF
TRBV6-5	TRBJ2-7	CASRATGFSYEQYF
TRBV4-1	TRBJ1-2	CASSPTQGAGYGYTF
TRBV7-9	TRBJ2-5	CASSSSYGGPQETQYF
TRBV5-1	TRBJ1-5	CASSSGQGASQPQHF